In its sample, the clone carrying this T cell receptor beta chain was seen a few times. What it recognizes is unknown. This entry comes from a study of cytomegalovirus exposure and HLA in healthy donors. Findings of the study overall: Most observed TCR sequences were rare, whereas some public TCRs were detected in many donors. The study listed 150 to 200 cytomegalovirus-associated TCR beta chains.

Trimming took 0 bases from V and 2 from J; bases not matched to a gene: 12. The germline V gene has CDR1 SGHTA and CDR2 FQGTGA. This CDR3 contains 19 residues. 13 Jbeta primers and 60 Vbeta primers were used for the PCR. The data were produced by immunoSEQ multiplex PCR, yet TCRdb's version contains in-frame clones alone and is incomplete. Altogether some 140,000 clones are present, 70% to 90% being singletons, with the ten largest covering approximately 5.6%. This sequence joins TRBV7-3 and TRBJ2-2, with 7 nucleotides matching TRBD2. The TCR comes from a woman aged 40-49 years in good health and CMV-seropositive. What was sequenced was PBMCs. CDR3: CASSLTGPLAGVNTGELFF. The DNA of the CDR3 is TGTGCCAGCAGCTTAACTGGGCCCCTTGCGGGAGTTAACACCGGGGAGCTGTTTTTT. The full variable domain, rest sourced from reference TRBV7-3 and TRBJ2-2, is GAGVSQTPSNKVTEKGKYVELRCDPISGHTALYWYRQSLGQGPEFLIYFQGTGAADDSGLPNDRFFAVRPEGSVSTLKIQRTERGDSAVYLCASSLTGPLAGVNTGELFFGEGSRLTVL.